This T cell receptor (beta chain) was captured by sequencing in a study of blood T cell repertoires in COVID-19. Study-level information: Sites in the United States, Italy and Spain provided acute and convalescent COVID-19 samples. PBMCs, B-cell-depleted T cells, or T cells provided the cDNA or gDNA that made up the material.

Sequencing used immunoSEQ multiplex PCR; TCRdb keeps in-frame clones, though not all of them. The table includes roughly 100,000 clones, 92% detected once. The Seattle patients joined while their infection was active and were tracked longitudinally afterward. The CDR3 loop spans 14 amino acids. Germline-derived CDR1 and CDR2 are LNHDA and SQIVND (reference sequence). The ends lost 5 bases at V and 5 bases at J; junction bases unmatched: 3. This TCR came from a woman in her forties or fifties with COVID-19, enrolled during active disease. Material: peripheral blood. This chain links TRBV19 with TRBJ1-6, with TRBD1 matching over 7 bases. The CDR3 loop reads CASSDRAHNSPLHF. CDR3 nucleotides: TGTGCCAGTAGTGACAGGGCCCATAATTCACCCCTCCACTTT. The variable domain in full, with the rest retrieved from reference TRBV19 and TRBJ1-6, is DGGITQSPKYLFRKEGQNVTLSCEQNLNHDAMYWYRQDPGQGLRLIYYSQIVNDFQKGDIAEGYSVSREKKESFPLTVTSAQKNPTAFYLCASSDRAHNSPLHFGNGTRLTVT.